These 28 T cell receptor beta chains were all obtained from the same sample, sequenced in a study of technical replicates of blood from a handful of donors (dated 2017 in TCRdb). The library was obtained by the immunoSEQ multiplex PCR assay. Entries here come from immuneACCESS through TCRdb and include only in-frame sequences with V and J called. Some clones fail to appear in such tables; in the studies checked, an unresolved V gene covers under half of the shortfall, and the cause of the remainder is unknown. This sample holds about 75,000 clones; 91% were observed only once. 0.35% to 0.4% of the sample lies in the top ten. The sequenced material came from T cells isolated from PBMCs. All receptors derive from a human donor in good health. Some clones in this sample may be carry-over from other donors' samples.

This clone was seen only once. As DNA, the CDR3 is TGCGCCAGCAGCTTGAGCGGGGGTAGATCCTACGAGCAGTACTTC. Its protein is CASSLSGGRSYEQYF. V usage is TRBV5-1 and J usage is TRBJ2-7; 8 bases are a match to TRBD2. V dropped 1 base and J dropped 1; count of bases not matched to a gene: 4. Germline V gene data show CDR1 as SGHRS and CDR2 as YFSETQ. CDR3 length: 15 residues.

The chain carries TRBV6-1 and TRBJ2-7, with unresolved D. The CDR3 totals 11 residues. V was cut by 3 bases and J by 5 bases, with 5 bases left in between. CDR1 MNHNS and CDR2 SASEGT come from the germline V gene. This CDR3 reads CASSDKHEQYF. The CDR3, as DNA: TGTGCCAGCAGTGATAAGCACGAGCAGTACTTC.

The CDR3 region is CASYLGGAYNEQFF. In DNA form, the CDR3 reads TGCGCCAGCTATTTAGGGGGGGCCTACAATGAGCAGTTCTTC. V and J are TRBV10-2 and TRBJ2-1, with D tentatively TRBD2 (7 bases). The V gene's germline CDR1 is WSHSY and CDR2 SAAADI. This CDR3 contains 14 residues. Trimming stripped 8 bases from V and 2 bases from J, with 13 bases between.

There are a few counts of this clone. The genes are TRBV15 and TRBJ1-1; weak D call: TRBD1 (6 bases). CDR3 length: 13 residues. CDR1 and CDR2 from the germline V gene are LNHNV and YYDKDF (reference sequence). The V end lost 0 bases, the J end lost 8 bases, and 10 bases lay between the germline ends. This CDR3 is CATSRDSGTEAFF. The CDR3 DNA follows: TGTGCCACCAGCAGAGATTCGGGGACAGAAGCTTTCTTT.

The rearrangement joins TRBV7-9 to TRBJ2-1; D unresolved. The germline gives CDR1 SEHNR, CDR2 FQNEAQ (reference sequence). V was clipped by 5 bases and J by 4 bases, with 15 bases between them. The CDR3 covers 15 residues. In DNA form, the CDR3 reads TGTGCCAGCAGCCCATACTCAGGCGTTTACAATGAGCAGTTCTTC. Protein product: CASSPYSGVYNEQFF.

The V gene is TRBV2, the J gene TRBJ1-1, with 9 bases lining up with TRBD1. V shed 6 bases, J shed 1 base, and the junction held 9 bases outside the gene matches. The germline V gene encodes CDR1 SNHLY and CDR2 FYNNEI. CDR3 length: 16 amino acids. The CDR3 loop reads CASSLPGQGANTEAFF. The CDR3, as DNA: TGTGCCAGCAGCTTACCGGGACAGGGCGCGAACACTGAAGCTTTCTTT.

V usage is TRBV29-1 and J usage is TRBJ2-3, with 7 nucleotides matching TRBD1. Trimming removed 5 bases from V and 2 bases from J; junction bases left unmatched: 7. This CDR3 is built from 14 residues. Germline V lookup: CDR1 SQVTM, CDR2 ANQGSEA. CDR3 nucleotides: TGCAGCGTTACGAGGGACAGCACCACAGATACGCAGTATTTT. Encoded protein: CSVTRDSTTDTQYF.

CDR3 in amino acids: CALQLAGAYEQFF. In DNA, the CDR3 is TGTGCCCTACAACTAGCGGGAGCTTATGAGCAGTTCTTC. The V call is TRBV28, the J call TRBJ2-1; TRBD2 matches 11 bases. V lost 11 bases to trimming and J lost 8 bases; unmatched junction nucleotides: 8. Germline V gives CDR1 MDHEN, CDR2 SYDVKM. The CDR3 sequence is 13 residues long.

The chain joins TRBV28 to TRBJ2-5; 12 bases map to TRBD2. The CDR3 is 14 amino acids. The germline V gene has CDR1 MDHEN and CDR2 SYDVKM. V lost 6 bases, J lost 3 bases, and 2 bases stayed unmatched. DNA of the CDR3: TGTGCCAGCAGGGGACTAGCGGGTAAAGAGACCCAGTACTTC. It specifies CASRGLAGKETQYF.

This clone was recorded once. V is TRBV5-1 and J is TRBJ2-5; 8 bases fit TRBD2. After removal of 0 bases from V and 4 bases from J, the junction contained 2 bases not matched to a gene. There are 14 residues in the CDR3. Germline loops: CDR1 SGHRS, CDR2 YFSETQ. CDR3 residues: CASSLDGLAETQYF. CDR3 bases: TGCGCCAGCAGCTTGGATGGACTAGCAGAGACCCAGTACTTC.

The rearrangement uses TRBV9 and TRBJ2-2; 8 bases match TRBD2. Germline V CDR1 and CDR2: SGDLS, YYNGEE. This CDR3 has 15 amino acids. V gave up 3 bases and J gave up 4 bases; unmatched junction bases: 5. The CDR3 coding sequence is TGTGCCAGCAGCGCGCGGGGGGCCCGCACCGGGGAGCTGTTTTTT. Translating gives CASSARGARTGELFF.

The V and J genes are TRBV4-3 and TRBJ2-7; TRBD2 is a possible D gene (5 bases). The CDR3 has 15 residues. Germline CDR1 reads LGHNA; CDR2 reads YSLEER. V gave up 0 bases and J gave up 2 bases, with 11 bases separating them. CDR3 loop: CASSQDTAAAYEQYF. The CDR3 DNA sequence: TGCGCCAGCAGCCAAGATACAGCGGCAGCCTACGAGCAGTACTTC.

The gene calls are TRBV5-6 and TRBJ1-1, with D possibly being TRBD1 (5 bases). V lost 6 bases to trimming and J lost 3 bases, with 18 bases between them. The CDR3 has 15 amino acids. Germline values: CDR1 SGHDT, CDR2 YYEEEE. The CDR3 here is CASTWREGRYTEAFF. CDR3 DNA sequence: TGTGCCAGCACCTGGCGGGAGGGGAGATACACTGAAGCTTTCTTT.

The V call is TRBV11-2, the J call TRBJ1-2; D perhaps matches TRBD1 (5 bases). CDR1 SGHAT and CDR2 FQNNGV come from the germline V gene. There are 18 residues in the CDR3. Trimming cost V 6 bases and J 0 bases, with 23 bases left between them. The CDR3 nucleotides read TGTGCCAGCAGATCACTGGTGGACAATGGCAGTGCTAACTATGGCTACACCTTC. Translation gives CASRSLVDNGSANYGYTF.

V and J are TRBV25-1 and TRBJ1-5, with D possibly TRBD1 on 5 matching bases. V lost 1 base and J lost 4, with 11 bases in between. This CDR3 spans 15 amino acids. CDR1 and CDR2 (germline): MGHDK, SYGVNS. The CDR3 region is CASSEFDSENQPQHF. For the CDR3, the DNA is TGTGCCAGCAGTGAATTTGACAGCGAGAATCAGCCCCAGCATTTT.

V usage is TRBV7-9 and J usage is TRBJ2-7; D perhaps matches TRBD2 (6 bases). This CDR3 region has 13 residues. The V end lost 0 bases, the J end lost 6 bases, and 9 bases lay between the germline ends. CDR1 and CDR2 (germline): SEHNR, FQNEAQ (reference sequence). The CDR3 DNA sequence: TGTGCCAGCAGCTTAGCGGGAGGTGGCGAGCAGTACTTC. It translates to CASSLAGGGEQYF.

The chain has TRBV6-4 and TRBJ1-1; the D is unclear. CDR3 size: 14 residues. Trimming pared 2 bases from V and 2 bases from J, leaving 9 bases between. Germline V lookup: CDR1 MRHNA, CDR2 SNTAGT. The CDR3 DNA follows: TGTGCCAGCAGTGACGGCCAGTTAAACACTGAAGCTTTCTTT. It specifies CASSDGQLNTEAFF.

V and J are TRBV19 and TRBJ1-5; weak D call: TRBD1 (5 bases). The CDR3 extends over 15 amino acids. The V end was cut by 6 bases, the J end by 2 bases, with 14 bases between. From germline, CDR1 is LNHDA and CDR2 SQIVND (reference sequence). The CDR3: CASRGLDWGNQPQHF. CDR3 DNA sequence: TGTGCCAGTAGGGGGCTCGATTGGGGCAATCAGCCCCAGCATTTT.

V usage is TRBV7-9 and J usage is TRBJ1-2; 7 positions agree with TRBD1. The CDR3 has 16 amino acids. After removal of 5 bases from V and 2 bases from J, the junction contained 11 bases not matched to a gene. Looked up from germline, CDR1 is SEHNR and CDR2 is FQNEAQ (reference sequence). Here the CDR3 reads CASSPADTGANYGYTF. The CDR3 nucleotides read TGTGCCAGCAGCCCCGCGGACACAGGGGCCAACTATGGCTACACCTTC. The complete variable domain, with remaining parts taken from reference TRBV7-9 and TRBJ1-2, reads DTGVSQNPRHKITKRGQNVTFRCDPISEHNRLYWYRQTLGQGPEFLTYFQNEAQLEKSRLLSDRFSAERPKGSFSTLEIQRTEQGDSAMYLCASSPADTGANYGYTFGSGTRLTVV.

V usage is TRBV13 and J usage is TRBJ2-1, with 14 bases fitting TRBD2. The CDR3 spans 15 residues. Germline V gene data show CDR1 as PRHDT and CDR2 as FYEKMQ (reference sequence). V was clipped by 4 bases and J by 7 bases; unmatched bases: 3. As DNA, the CDR3 is TGTGCCAGCAGCTCTAGACTAGCGGGGGGGAATGAGCAGTTCTTC. It specifies CASSSRLAGGNEQFF. The full variable domain, completed using reference TRBV13 and TRBJ2-1, is AAGVIQSPRHLIKEKRETATLKCYPIPRHDTVYWYQQGPGQDPQFLISFYEKMQSDKGSIPDRFSAQQFSDYHSELNMSSLELGDSALYFCASSSRLAGGNEQFFGPGTRLTVL.

The J gene is TRBJ1-4, the V gene TRBV19, with a weak D call TRBD1 (5 bases). The CDR3 extends over 15 amino acids. CDR1 is LNHDA and CDR2 is SQIVND in the germline V gene (reference sequence). V shed 6 bases and J shed 0 bases, with 11 bases lying between them. CDR3 DNA sequence: TGTGCCAGTAGGAAACAGGCTACAACTAATGAAAAACTGTTTTTT. This translates into CASRKQATTNEKLFF.

V usage is TRBV28 and J usage is TRBJ2-7, with 9 bases aligning to TRBD1. J gave up 3 bases and V 6 bases, and 9 bases lay outside the gene matches. CDR1 is MDHEN and CDR2 is SYDVKM in the germline V gene. The CDR3 is 15 amino acids. CDR3 region: CASSPRTGAGYEQYF. The CDR3 DNA is TGTGCCAGCAGCCCAAGGACAGGGGCGGGCTACGAGCAGTACTTC. The full variable domain, completed using reference TRBV28 and TRBJ2-7, is DVKVTQSSRYLVKRTGEKVFLECVQDMDHENMFWYRQDPGLGLRLIYFSYDVKMKEKGDIPEGYSVSREKKERFSLILESASTNQTSMYLCASSPRTGAGYEQYFGPGTRLTVT.

V usage is TRBV7-6 and J usage is TRBJ2-1, with 9 bases lining up with TRBD1. This CDR3 spans 14 amino acids. Per germline, CDR1 SGHVS and CDR2 FNYEAQ. Unmatched junction bases numbered 5, after V lost 4 bases and J lost 7 bases. Here the CDR3 reads CASSSPGQGNEQFF. The DNA of the CDR3 is TGTGCCAGCAGCTCCCCGGGACAGGGAAATGAGCAGTTCTTC.

The chain links TRBV6-1 to TRBJ1-2; possibly TRBD1 for D (5 bases). The V and J ends lost 6 bases and 4 bases respectively, with 15 bases between them. This CDR3 contains 14 residues. CDR1 MNHNS and CDR2 SASEGT come from the germline V gene. Here the CDR3 reads CASSPYGGGYGYTF. The CDR3 region has the DNA TGTGCCAGCAGCCCCTATGGGGGGGGCTATGGCTACACCTTC.

The V gene is TRBV6-1, the J gene TRBJ2-1; 8 nucleotides line up with TRBD1. J gave up 8 bases and V 2 bases, and 11 bases lay outside the gene matches. This CDR3 region has 16 residues. CDR1 and CDR2 from the germline V gene are MNHNS and SASEGT. Here the CDR3 DNA reads TGTGCCAGCAGTGAATATCTTGCAGACAGGGGCTATGAGCAGTTCTTC. This encodes CASSEYLADRGYEQFF.

V is TRBV27 and J is TRBJ2-1; perhaps TRBD2 as D (6 bases). Germline V gives CDR1 MNHEY, CDR2 SMNVEV (reference sequence). The CDR3 extends over 15 amino acids. Trimming took off 4 bases at V and 1 base at J, with 11 bases between the two ends. The CDR3 sequence: CASSYSGRSYNEQFF. In nucleotides, the CDR3 is TGTGCCAGCAGTTACTCAGGGAGGTCCTACAATGAGCAGTTCTTC.

The sample holds one count of this clone. This chain joins TRBV5-1 and TRBJ1-3; D unclear. Germline V lookup: CDR1 SGHRS, CDR2 YFSETQ. The CDR3 spans 14 residues. The ends were cut back, 7 bases at V and 0 bases at J, with 11 bases in the middle. This chain's CDR3 is CASGVADSGNTIYF. As DNA, the CDR3 is TGCGCCAGCGGGGTAGCGGACTCTGGAAACACCATATATTTT. The full variable domain, rest sourced from reference TRBV5-1 and TRBJ1-3, is KAGVTQTPRYLIKTRGQQVTLSCSPISGHRSVSWYQQTPGQGLQFLFEYFSETQRNKGNFPGRFSGRQFSNSRSEMNVSTLELGDSALYLCASGVADSGNTIYFGEGSWLTVV.

V and J are TRBV5-1 and TRBJ2-2; possibly TRBD1 for D (6 bases). CDR1 and CDR2 from the germline V gene are SGHRS and YFSETQ. The CDR3 contains 15 residues. The ends were cut back, 3 bases at V and 5 bases at J, with 14 bases in the middle. CDR3 sequence reads: CASSSTGSETGELFF. The CDR3 DNA is TGCGCCAGCAGCTCCACAGGGTCGGAGACCGGGGAGCTGTTTTTT.